The sequence of this T cell receptor (beta chain) was determined in a study of blood T cell repertoires in COVID-19. Study-wide context: COVID-19 samples collected from the United States, Italy and Spain covered acute and convalescent phases.

Per the authors' pipeline: Quantification of nucleated cells was approximated via reference gene primer amplification. Profiling relied on immunoSEQ multiplex PCR, and the TCRdb table lists in-frame clones only, not all of them. The V and J calls and clone size were taken over from that table, and D and trimming were inferred from the DNA. The repertoire includes hundreds of thousands of clones, roughly nine tenths of them detected once, and over 6% sits in the top ten. Assignments of participants to cohorts depended upon their own reported clinical history. From germline, CDR1 is SGHRS and CDR2 YFSETQ. After removal of 0 bases from V and 2 bases from J, the junction contained 2 bases not matched to a gene. This CDR3 has 15 residues.

The sample consisted of PBMCs or T cells enriched from blood (not recorded which). The rearrangement uses TRBV5-1 and TRBJ2-3; 8 bases are a match to TRBD1. The receptor comes from a woman aged 25 to 39 with acute COVID-19. The CDR3 sequence: CASSLGDRTTDTQYF. Written as DNA, the CDR3 is TGCGCCAGCAGCTTGGGGGACAGGACCACAGATACGCAGTATTTT.